This TCR beta chain was captured by sequencing in a study of blood T cell repertoires in COVID-19. Per the original data handling: Researchers report that nucleated cell counts were estimated from reference gene primer amplification. Clones were sequenced by immunoSEQ multiplex PCR, and TCRdb holds only the in-frame ones, with some missing. The D gene and trimming were derived from the DNA, and the V and J assignments and clone size from that table. This table holds around 170,000 clones, roughly 84% found once. Looked up from germline, CDR1 is KGHSH and CDR2 is LQKENI. CDR3 length: 17 residues. V was shortened by 3 bases and J by 0 bases, with 12 bases between the two germline ends.

The sequenced material came from peripheral blood. The origin of this receptor is a man aged 18 to 30 with active or convalescent COVID-19. The chain links TRBV18 to TRBJ1-6; possibly TRBD1 for D (6 bases). The CDR3 DNA reads as TGTGCCAGCTCACCGGCCAGGGGAAGCTCCTATAATTCACCCCTCCACTTT. It encodes CASSPARGSSYNSPLHF.